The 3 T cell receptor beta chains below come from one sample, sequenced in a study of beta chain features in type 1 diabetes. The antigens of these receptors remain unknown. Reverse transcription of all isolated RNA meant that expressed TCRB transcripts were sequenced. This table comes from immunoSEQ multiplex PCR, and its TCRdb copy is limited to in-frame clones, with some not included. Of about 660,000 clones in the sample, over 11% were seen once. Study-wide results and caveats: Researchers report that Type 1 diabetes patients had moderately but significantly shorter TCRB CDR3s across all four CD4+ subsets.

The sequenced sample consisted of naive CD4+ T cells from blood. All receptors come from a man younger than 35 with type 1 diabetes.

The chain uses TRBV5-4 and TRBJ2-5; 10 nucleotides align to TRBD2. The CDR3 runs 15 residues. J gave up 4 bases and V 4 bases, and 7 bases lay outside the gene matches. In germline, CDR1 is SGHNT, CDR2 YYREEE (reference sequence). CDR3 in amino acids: CASSGGAGGGETQYF. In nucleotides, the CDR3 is TGTGCCAGCAGCGGTGGAGCGGGAGGGGGAGAGACCCAGTACTTC.

Here the CDR3 DNA reads TGTGCCAGCAGCGTAGTCCCAGCGGGACTAGCGGGGCAAGAGACCCAGTACTTC. This codes for CASSVVPAGLAGQETQYF. The gene calls are TRBV9 and TRBJ2-5, with 13 bases lining up with TRBD2. The CDR3 runs 18 residues. The junction had 7 bases not matched to a gene; V was cut back by 0 bases and J by 2 bases. CDR1 and CDR2 from the germline V gene are SGDLS and YYNGEE.

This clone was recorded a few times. In nucleotides, the CDR3 is TGTGCCTGGAGCCCCAGGGGGCTGAACACTGAAGCTTTCTTT. Protein product: CAWSPRGLNTEAFF. The chain couples TRBV30 to TRBJ1-1; 8 bases match TRBD1. V was clipped by 3 bases and J by 0 bases; unmatched bases: 3. The CDR3 consists of 14 residues. Germline V CDR1 and CDR2: GTSNPN, SVGIG (reference sequence).